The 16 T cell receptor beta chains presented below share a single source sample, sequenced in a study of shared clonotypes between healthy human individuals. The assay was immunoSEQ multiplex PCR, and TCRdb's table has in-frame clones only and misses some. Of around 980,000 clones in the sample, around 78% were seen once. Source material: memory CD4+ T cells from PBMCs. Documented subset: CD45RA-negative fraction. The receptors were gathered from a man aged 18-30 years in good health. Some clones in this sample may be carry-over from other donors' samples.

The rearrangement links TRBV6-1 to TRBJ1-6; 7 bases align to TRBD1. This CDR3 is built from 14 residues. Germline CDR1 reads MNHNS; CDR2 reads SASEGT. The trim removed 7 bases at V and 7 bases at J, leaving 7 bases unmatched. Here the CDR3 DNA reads TGTGCCAGCATACCGACAGGGTCCAATTCACCCCTCCACTTT. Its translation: CASIPTGSNSPLHF.

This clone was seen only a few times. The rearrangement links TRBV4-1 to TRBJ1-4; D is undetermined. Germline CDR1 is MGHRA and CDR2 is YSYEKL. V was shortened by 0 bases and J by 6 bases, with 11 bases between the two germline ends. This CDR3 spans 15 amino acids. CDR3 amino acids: CASSQENSPHEKLFF. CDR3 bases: TGCGCCAGCAGCCAAGAAAACAGTCCCCATGAAAAACTGTTTTTT.

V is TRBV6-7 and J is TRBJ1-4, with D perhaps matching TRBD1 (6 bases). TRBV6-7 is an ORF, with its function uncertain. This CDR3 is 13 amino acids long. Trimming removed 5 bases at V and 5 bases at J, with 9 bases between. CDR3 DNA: TGTGCCAGCAGTGGACAGCCGAATGAAAAACTGTTTTTT. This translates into CASSGQPNEKLFF.

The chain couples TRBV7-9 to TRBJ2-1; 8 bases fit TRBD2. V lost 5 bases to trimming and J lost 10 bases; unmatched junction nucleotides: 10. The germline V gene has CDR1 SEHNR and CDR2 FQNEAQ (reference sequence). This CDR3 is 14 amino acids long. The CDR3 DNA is TGTGCCAGCAGCCCCCGAGGACTAGCATCCGAGCAGTTCTTC. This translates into CASSPRGLASEQFF.

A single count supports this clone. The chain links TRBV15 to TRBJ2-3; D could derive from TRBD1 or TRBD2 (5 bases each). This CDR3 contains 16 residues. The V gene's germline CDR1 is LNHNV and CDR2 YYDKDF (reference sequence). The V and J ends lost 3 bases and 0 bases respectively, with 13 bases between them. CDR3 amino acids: CATSRGDGASTDTQYF. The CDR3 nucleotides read TGTGCCACCAGCAGGGGGGACGGTGCTAGCACAGATACGCAGTATTTT.

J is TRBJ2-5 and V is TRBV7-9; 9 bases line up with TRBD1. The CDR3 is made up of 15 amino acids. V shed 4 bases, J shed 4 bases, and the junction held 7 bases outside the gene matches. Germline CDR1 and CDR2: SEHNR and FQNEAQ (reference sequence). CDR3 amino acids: CASSSGDRDIETQYF. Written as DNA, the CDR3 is TGTGCCAGCAGCTCGGGGGACAGGGATATAGAGACCCAGTACTTC.

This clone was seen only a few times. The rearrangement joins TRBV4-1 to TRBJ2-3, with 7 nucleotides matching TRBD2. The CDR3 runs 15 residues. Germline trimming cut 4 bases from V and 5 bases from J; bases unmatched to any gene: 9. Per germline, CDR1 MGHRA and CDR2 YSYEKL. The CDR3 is CASSPQGLGGDTQYF. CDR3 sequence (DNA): TGCGCCAGCAGCCCCCAAGGACTAGGAGGAGATACGCAGTATTTT.

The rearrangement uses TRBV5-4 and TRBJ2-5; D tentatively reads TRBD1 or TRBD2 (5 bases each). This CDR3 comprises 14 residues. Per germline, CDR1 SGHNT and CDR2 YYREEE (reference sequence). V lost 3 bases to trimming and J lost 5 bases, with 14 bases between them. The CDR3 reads CASSSPGTEETQYF. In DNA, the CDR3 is TGTGCCAGCAGCTCTCCCGGGACGGAGGAGACCCAGTACTTC.

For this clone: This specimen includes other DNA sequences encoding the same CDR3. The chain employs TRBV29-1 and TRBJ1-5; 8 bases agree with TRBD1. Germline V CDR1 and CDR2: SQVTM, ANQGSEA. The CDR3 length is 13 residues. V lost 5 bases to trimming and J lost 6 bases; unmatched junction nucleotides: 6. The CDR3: CSVLQGVGQPQHF. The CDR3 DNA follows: TGCAGCGTTTTACAGGGGGTAGGTCAGCCCCAGCATTTT.

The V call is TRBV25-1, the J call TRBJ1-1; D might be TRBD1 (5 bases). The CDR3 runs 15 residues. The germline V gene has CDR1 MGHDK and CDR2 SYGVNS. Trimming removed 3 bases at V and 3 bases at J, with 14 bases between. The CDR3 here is CASSDVGGKDTEAFF. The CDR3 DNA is TGTGCCAGCAGTGACGTCGGGGGGAAGGACACTGAAGCTTTCTTT.

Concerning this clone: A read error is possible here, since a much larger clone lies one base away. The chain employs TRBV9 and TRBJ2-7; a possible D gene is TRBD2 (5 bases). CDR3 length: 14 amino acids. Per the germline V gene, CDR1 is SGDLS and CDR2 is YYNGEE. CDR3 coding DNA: TGTACCAGCAGCCCAGGTGGGAGCTCCTACGAGCAGTACTTC. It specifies CTSSPGGSSYEQYF. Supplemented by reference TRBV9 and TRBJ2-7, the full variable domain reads DSGVTQTPKHLITATGQRVTLRCSPRSGDLSVYWYQQSLDQGLQFLIQYYNGEERAKGNILERFSAQQFPDLHSELNLSSLELGDSALYFCTSSPGGSSYEQYFGPGTRLTVT.

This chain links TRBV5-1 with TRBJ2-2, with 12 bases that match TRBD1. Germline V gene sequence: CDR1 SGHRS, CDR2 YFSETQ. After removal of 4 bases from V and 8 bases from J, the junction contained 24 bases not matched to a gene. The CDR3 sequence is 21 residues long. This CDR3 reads CASSPLEGTGGAPGRPGELFF. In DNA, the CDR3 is TGCGCCAGCAGCCCCCTCGAGGGGACAGGGGGCGCACCAGGGCGGCCGGGGGAGCTGTTTTTT.

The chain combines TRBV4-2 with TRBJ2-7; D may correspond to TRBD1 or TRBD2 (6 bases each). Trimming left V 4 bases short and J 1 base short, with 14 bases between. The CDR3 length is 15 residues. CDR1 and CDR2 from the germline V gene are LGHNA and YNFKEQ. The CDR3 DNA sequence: TGTGCCAGCAGCCGCGGTCGGGGGCTATCCTACGAGCAGTACTTC. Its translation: CASSRGRGLSYEQYF.

In DNA, the CDR3 is TGTGCCAGCAAGACCCACTACGAGCAGTACTTC. It specifies CASKTHYEQYF. The chain employs TRBV6-5 and TRBJ2-7; D is unclear. Looked up from germline, CDR1 is MNHEY and CDR2 is SVGAGI. Trimming cost V 7 bases and J 3 bases, with 7 bases left between them. CDR3 length: 11 amino acids.

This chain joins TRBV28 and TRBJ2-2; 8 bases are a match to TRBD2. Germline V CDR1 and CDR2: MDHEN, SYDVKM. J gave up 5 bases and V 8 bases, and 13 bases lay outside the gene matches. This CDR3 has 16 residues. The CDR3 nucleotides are TGTGCCAGCCTCTTCTCCAGCGGGAGTGGAACCGGGGAGCTGTTTTTT. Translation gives CASLFSSGSGTGELFF.

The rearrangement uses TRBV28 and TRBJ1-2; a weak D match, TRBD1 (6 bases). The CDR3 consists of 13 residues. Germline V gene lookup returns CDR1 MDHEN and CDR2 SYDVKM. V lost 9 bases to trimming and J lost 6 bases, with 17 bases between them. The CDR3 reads CASGSQGVDGYTF. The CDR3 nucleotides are TGTGCCAGTGGGTCACAGGGTGTCGATGGCTACACCTTC.